The 3 T cell receptor beta chains below were found in one sample sequenced in a study of molecular identifiers for immune sequencing clone quantification. TCRdb reprocessed the PCR reads via MiXCR and lists one record per CDR3 protein. The sample includes approximately 680,000 distinct CDR3 sequences, about 25% of them seen just once. Input material: naive CD8+ T cells from blood, with Jurkat cell RNA spiked in. The sample's subset: FACS-sorted CD8+CD4-CCR7+CD45RA+ naive T cells. The origin of the receptors is a human donor in good health. Some libraries in this study had Jurkat cell RNA spiked in.

This clonotype has a count of ten or more. The chain joins TRBV5-6 to TRBJ2-7; D remains unclear. The V end lost 4 bases, the J end lost 1 base, and 15 bases lay between the germline ends. The CDR3 has 15 residues. The germline gives CDR1 SGHDT, CDR2 YYEEEE. CDR3 sequence reads: CASSPTPTRSYEQYF. The CDR3 nucleotides read TGTGCCAGCAGCCCAACGCCAACCCGGTCCTACGAGCAGTACTTC.

To note about this clonotype: This CDR3 fails to terminate in the conserved phenylalanine or tryptophan, so it likely reflects a read error. The genes are TRBV27 and TRBJ2-7; unclear D gene. Per the germline V gene, CDR1 is MNHEY and CDR2 is SMNVEV (reference sequence). The CDR3 runs to 13 residues. V lost 5 bases and J lost 1, with 9 bases in between. CDR3 region: CASSATASYEQYS. The CDR3 DNA reads as TGTGCCAGCAGTGCGACGGCATCCTACGAGCAGTACTCC.

As for this clonotype: The junction departs from germline at one end; a sequencing error may be responsible. This rearrangement joins TRBV2 to TRBJ2-5, with 9 nucleotides matching TRBD2. The CDR3 is 14 residues long. CDR1 SNHLY and CDR2 FYNNEI come from the germline V gene. CDR3 DNA: TGTGCCAGCAGTTGGTTAGCGGGAGAAGAGCCCCAGTACTTC. Encoded protein: CASSWLAGEEPQYF.